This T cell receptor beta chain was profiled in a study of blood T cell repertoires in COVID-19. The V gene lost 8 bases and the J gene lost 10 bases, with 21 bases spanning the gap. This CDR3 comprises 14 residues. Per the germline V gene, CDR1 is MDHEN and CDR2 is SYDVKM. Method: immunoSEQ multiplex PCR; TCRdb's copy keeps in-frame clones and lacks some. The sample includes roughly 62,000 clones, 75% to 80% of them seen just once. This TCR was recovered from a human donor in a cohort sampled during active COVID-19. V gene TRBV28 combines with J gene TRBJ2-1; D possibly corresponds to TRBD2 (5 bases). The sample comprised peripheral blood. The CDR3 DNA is TGTGCCAGCCTTTCCTACCTTAGAAGCGGAGAGCAGTTCTTC. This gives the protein CASLSYLRSGEQFF.